The T cell receptor beta chain under discussion was sequenced for a study of blood T cell repertoires in COVID-19. About the study: Material from acute and convalescent COVID-19 was sourced from the United States, Italy and Spain. From T cells, B-cell-depleted T cells, or PBMCs came the material, which was cDNA or gDNA.

In the original analysis: Estimated nucleated cell counts came from reference gene primer amplification. Profiling relied on immunoSEQ multiplex PCR, and the TCRdb table lists in-frame clones only, not all of them. The DNA gave D and trimming, while V, J and clone size come from that table. Of about 97,000 clones listed, 80% to 90% are singletons. The germline V gene encodes CDR1 LGHDT and CDR2 YNNKEL (reference sequence). This CDR3 has 16 residues. J was trimmed by 2 bases and V by 2 bases; bases with no gene match: 6. The chain employs TRBV3-1 (or the pseudogene TRBV3-2) and TRBJ2-7; 10 positions agree with TRBD2. The TCR was taken from a man in his forties or fifties with active or convalescent COVID-19. The sample was peripheral blood. In nucleotides, the CDR3 is TGTGCCAGCAGCCAACCTTCTAGCGGGGGCCCCTACGAGCAGTACTTC. Its protein product is CASSQPSSGGPYEQYF.